This T cell receptor (beta chain) was sequenced for a study of blood T cells in healthy people across ages. With 5 bases removed from V and 1 base from J, the gap between germline ends came to 9 bases. Per the germline V gene, CDR1 is SGHTA and CDR2 is FQGNSA. The CDR3 totals 13 residues. The authors ran a second PCR of roughly 6 to 12 cycles using a sample-barcoded 5' primer and a J-beta primer mix. From the 5' RACE reads, TCRdb called clonotypes with MiXCR, one entry per CDR3 protein. The sample shows a few hundred thousand distinct CDR3 sequences, roughly half of them seen only once. The J gene is TRBJ2-7, the V gene TRBV7-2; D not certain. This TCR was recovered from a man aged 60 to 69 in good health. Sequencing was done on a sample of blood. CDR3 in amino acids: CASSHHRSYEQYF. The CDR3 DNA follows: TGTGCCAGCAGCCACCACAGATCCTACGAGCAGTACTTC.